This T cell receptor (beta chain) was captured by sequencing in a study of T cells after yellow fever vaccination. Background on the study: Sorting of the EM, EMRA, CM and Tscm memory subsets was carried out using CD3, CD45RA, CCR7 and CD95. Whole-study findings and limits: Reappearance after the booster was seen for most primary-vaccination clones, at 95% to 96% CD4 and about 90% CD8.

Germline CDR1 is DFQATT and CDR2 is SNEGSKA (reference sequence). CDR3 length equals 14 residues. V was trimmed by 6 bases and J by 4 bases, leaving 16 bases between them. TCR cDNA was made by 5'RACE template switching, adding a universal primer site and UMIs. TCRdb used MiXCR to reprocess the 5' RACE reads, holding one entry per CDR3 protein. The sample holds 14,000 or so distinct CDR3 sequences; 7.3% are singletons and the top ten take less than 2%. This clonotype occurred many times. The chain combines TRBV20-1 with TRBJ1-3; D is unclear. This sequence originates from a man aged 18-30 years who received the YFV17D yellow fever vaccine. The input for sequencing was PBMCs, either bulk or a sorted T-cell subset (CD4+, CD8+, memory, or dextramer-sorted; not recorded which), taken on the day of the yellow fever booster vaccination. The CDR3 protein is CSAPERTSGNTIYF. The CDR3 DNA reads TGCAGTGCCCCCGAACGGACTTCGGGAAACACCATATATTTT.